Following are 18 T cell receptor beta chains from one sample sequenced in a study of response to subunit inactivated influenza vaccine. TCRdb re-analysed the RT-PCR reads in MiXCR, keeping a single row per CDR3 protein. The profile shows approximately 520,000 distinct CDR3 sequences, 25% of them singletons. Sample: CD4+ T cells sorted from PBMCs, taken roughly 5 days after vaccination. Receptors were obtained from a man over 45 who received an inactivated influenza vaccine.

The V and J genes are TRBV10-3 and TRBJ2-7; D gene uncertain. V was shortened by 4 bases and J by 0 bases, with 10 bases between the two germline ends. Germline V gene sequence: CDR1 ENHRY, CDR2 SYGVKD. The CDR3 sequence is 14 residues long. CDR3 nucleotide sequence: TGTGCCATCAGTGTCGGCAGACTCTCCTACGAGCAGTACTTC. It codes for CAISVGRLSYEQYF.

The chain has TRBV28 and TRBJ2-3; 9 nucleotides agree with TRBD1. The V gene's germline CDR1 is MDHEN and CDR2 SYDVKM. The V and J ends lost 4 bases and 12 bases, in that order; junction bases with no gene match: 5. The CDR3 contains 12 residues. CDR3 coding DNA: TGTGCCAGCAGTTCTCCGGGACAGGGCCAGTATTTT. Translating gives CASSSPGQGQYF.

This clonotype was recorded a few times. This chain connects TRBV28 to TRBJ2-6, with D unclear. Trimming took 4 bases from V and 3 from J, leaving 10 bases between them. CDR1 is MDHEN, CDR2 SYDVKM, per germline. This CDR3 has 15 amino acids. The DNA of the CDR3 is TGTGCCAGCAGTTCCAACCTTCGTGGGGCCAACGTCCTGACTTTC. The encoded protein is CASSSNLRGANVLTF.

The genes are TRBV12-3 or TRBV12-4 and TRBJ2-5; 8 bases fit TRBD1. The CDR3 has 15 amino acids. V was clipped by 6 bases and J by 4 bases; unmatched bases: 10. Here the CDR3 reads CASRPGRTGRETQYF. The CDR3 DNA is TGTGCCAGCAGGCCTGGTAGGACAGGGCGAGAGACCCAGTACTTC.

The rearrangement uses TRBV6-5 and TRBJ1-4; 8 bases map to TRBD1. V shed 4 bases and J 7 bases; nucleotides not matched to a gene: 5. This CDR3 comprises 14 residues. Germline lookup yields CDR1 MNHEY and CDR2 SVGAGI. The CDR3 loop reads CASSLDRDREKLFF. CDR3 nucleotides: TGTGCCAGCAGTTTGGACAGGGATCGTGAAAAACTGTTTTTT.

This sequence joins TRBV6-5 and TRBJ2-3; 7 bases are a match to TRBD2. With 3 bases clipped from V and 7 bases from J, the junction kept 13 bases outside the gene matches. Germline V gene sequence: CDR1 MNHEY, CDR2 SVGAGI. The CDR3 has 16 amino acids. The CDR3 protein is CASSYVTSTLGNTQYF. In DNA, the CDR3 is TGTGCCAGCAGTTATGTGACTAGCACCCTAGGGAATACGCAGTATTTT.

This clonotype showed up just a few times. The chain uses TRBV6-5 and TRBJ2-3; possibly TRBD2 for D (6 bases). The CDR3 spans 16 residues. Trimming cost V 2 bases and J 1 base, with 13 bases left between them. Per germline, CDR1 MNHEY and CDR2 SVGAGI. CDR3 in DNA: TGTGCCAGCAGTTACGGGCGGGGCGCGGGCACAGATACGCAGTATTTT. Residues: CASSYGRGAGTDTQYF.

The chain uses TRBV10-3 and TRBJ2-5; weak D call: TRBD1 (6 bases). The CDR3 totals 14 residues. Deletions cut 0 bases from V and 5 bases from J, with 10 bases between. CDR1 is ENHRY and CDR2 is SYGVKD in the germline V gene. The CDR3 DNA sequence: TGTGCCATCAGTGAGTCGGAAGGGGGTGAGACCCAGTACTTC. Encoded protein: CAISESEGGETQYF.

The chain has TRBV20-1 and TRBJ2-1, with 11 bases fitting TRBD2. This CDR3 spans 16 amino acids. V lost 6 bases and J lost 2; bases outside the gene matches: 9. Looked up from germline, CDR1 is DFQATT and CDR2 is SNEGSKA (reference sequence). Here the CDR3 DNA reads TGCAGTGCCTGGGGGGCACTAGCGGGAGCCTACAATGAGCAGTTCTTC. Translating gives CSAWGALAGAYNEQFF.

This clonotype showed up just a few times. This rearrangement joins TRBV20-1 to TRBJ1-4; D gene unclear. CDR3 length equals 13 residues. Germline V gene data show CDR1 as DFQATT and CDR2 as SNEGSKA (reference sequence). Trimming took 2 bases from V and 8 from J, leaving 12 bases between them. The DNA for the CDR3 is TGCAGTGCTAGATTCCCGGGTGTGGAAAAACTGTTTTTT. It encodes CSARFPGVEKLFF.

This clonotype was found a few times. The CDR3 bases are TGCGCCAGCAGCTCCGGAGGGGCTCTCCGAGGCGAGCAGTACTTC. It translates to CASSSGGALRGEQYF. The chain uses TRBV5-1 and TRBJ2-7, with D perhaps TRBD2 (6 bases). The CDR3 sequence is 15 residues long. CDR1 and CDR2 (germline): SGHRS, YFSETQ. V lost 3 bases and J lost 6, with 19 bases in between.

A few counts support this clonotype. The chain carries TRBV7-9 and TRBJ1-1; a weak D match, TRBD1 (5 bases). V was trimmed by 5 bases and J by 0 bases, leaving 10 bases between them. Germline assignment: CDR1 SEHNR and CDR2 FQNEAQ (reference sequence). This CDR3 is built from 14 residues. The DNA for the CDR3 is TGTGCCAGCAGCCAGGGTGGCATGAACACTGAAGCTTTCTTT. Protein sequence: CASSQGGMNTEAFF.

The gene calls are TRBV7-2 and TRBJ2-3; D is possibly TRBD1 or TRBD2 (7 bases each). This CDR3 contains 15 residues. Germline V gives CDR1 SGHTA, CDR2 FQGNSA. Trimming took 2 bases from V and 4 from J, leaving 13 bases between them. The CDR3 protein is CASSLLTGRADTQYF. The CDR3 DNA follows: TGTGCCAGCAGCTTACTGACAGGGAGGGCAGATACGCAGTATTTT. The full variable domain, with the rest looked up from reference TRBV7-2 and TRBJ2-3, is GAGVSQSPSNKVTEKGKDVELRCDPISGHTALYWYRQSLGQGLEFLIYFQGNSAPDKSGLPSDRFSAERTGGSVSTLTIQRTQQEDSAVYLCASSLLTGRADTQYFGPGTRLTVL.

The V gene is TRBV28, the J gene TRBJ2-1; a weak D match, TRBD2 (7 bases). From germline, CDR1 is MDHEN and CDR2 SYDVKM. V was pared by 8 bases and J by 1 base, with 24 bases between. The CDR3 has 18 residues. CDR3 region: CASGGGLMGRASYNEQFF. The CDR3, as DNA: TGTGCCAGCGGAGGGGGGCTCATGGGGAGGGCGTCCTACAATGAGCAGTTCTTC.

The table lists this clonotype with a count of one. V and J are TRBV12-3 or TRBV12-4 and TRBJ1-2, with 8 bases that match TRBD1. The CDR3 consists of 15 residues. V lost 5 bases to trimming and J lost 6 bases; unmatched junction nucleotides: 11. CDR3 DNA: TGTGCCAGCAGTCATACGCCGACAGGGGAGAATGGCTACACCTTC. It encodes CASSHTPTGENGYTF.

This clonotype was seen a few times. This chain uses TRBV6-5 with TRBJ2-7; 14 bases are a match to TRBD2. Germline V lookup: CDR1 MNHEY, CDR2 SVGAGI. The V gene end was trimmed by 4 bases and the J gene end by 5 bases; junction bases not matched to a gene: 4. CDR3 length: 15 amino acids. In DNA, the CDR3 is TGTGCCAGCAGTTCGACTAGCGGGAGGGCCGACGAGCAGTACTTC. Protein sequence: CASSSTSGRADEQYF.

V usage is TRBV2 and J usage is TRBJ2-7; D is undetermined. The CDR3 loop spans 14 amino acids. The germline CDR1 and CDR2 sequences are SNHLY and FYNNEI. V lost 6 bases and J 0 bases, leaving 12 bases between the germline ends. In DNA, the CDR3 is TGTGCCAGCAGGCAAAGAACGAGCTCCTACGAGCAGTACTTC. The encoded protein is CASRQRTSSYEQYF.

The chain links TRBV7-2 to TRBJ2-3; 13 positions match TRBD2. CDR1 is SGHTA, CDR2 FQGNSA, per germline. This CDR3 comprises 17 residues. The J segment lost 7 bases and the V segment lost 3 bases, leaving 10 bases of the junction unmatched. In DNA, the CDR3 is TGTGCCAGCAGCTTTACAAGACTAGCGGGGGGTTTTAATACGCAGTATTTT. Protein: CASSFTRLAGGFNTQYF. The full variable domain, with the rest looked up from reference TRBV7-2 and TRBJ2-3, is GAGVSQSPSNKVTEKGKDVELRCDPISGHTALYWYRQSLGQGLEFLIYFQGNSAPDKSGLPSDRFSAERTGGSVSTLTIQRTQQEDSAVYLCASSFTRLAGGFNTQYFGPGTRLTVL.